This T cell receptor beta chain stems from a study of shared clonotypes between healthy human individuals. Notes on the study in general: Rarefaction showed that sequencing of sorted subsets was incomplete (despite large depth). Non-shared clonotypes displayed generation probabilities falling below those of clonotypes present in all four donors.

The repertoire was sequenced with immunoSEQ multiplex PCR; TCRdb's copy has only in-frame clones and lacks some. The repertoire holds about 2.4 million clones, with 80% to 95% as singletons. Into CD45RA+ naive and CD45RA-negative memory subsets, the CD4+ cells were split. As for this clone: What it recognizes is unknown. Within the sample, other DNA sequences also encode this same CDR3.

The CDR3 is 16 amino acids. Per germline, CDR1 SGDLS and CDR2 YYNGEE. Trimming at V came to 3 bases and at J to 1 base, leaving 5 bases not matched to a gene. Material for sequencing was naive CD4+ T cells from PBMCs. As to subset: CD45RA+ positively selected. The J gene is TRBJ2-7, the V gene TRBV9; TRBD2 matches 12 bases. This TCR was recovered from a man between 18 and 29 years old in good health. Some clones in this sample may be carry-over from other donors' samples. The CDR3 sequence is CASSASGTSGSYEQYF. The CDR3 coding sequence is TGTGCCAGCAGCGCTTCCGGGACTAGCGGGTCCTACGAGCAGTACTTC.